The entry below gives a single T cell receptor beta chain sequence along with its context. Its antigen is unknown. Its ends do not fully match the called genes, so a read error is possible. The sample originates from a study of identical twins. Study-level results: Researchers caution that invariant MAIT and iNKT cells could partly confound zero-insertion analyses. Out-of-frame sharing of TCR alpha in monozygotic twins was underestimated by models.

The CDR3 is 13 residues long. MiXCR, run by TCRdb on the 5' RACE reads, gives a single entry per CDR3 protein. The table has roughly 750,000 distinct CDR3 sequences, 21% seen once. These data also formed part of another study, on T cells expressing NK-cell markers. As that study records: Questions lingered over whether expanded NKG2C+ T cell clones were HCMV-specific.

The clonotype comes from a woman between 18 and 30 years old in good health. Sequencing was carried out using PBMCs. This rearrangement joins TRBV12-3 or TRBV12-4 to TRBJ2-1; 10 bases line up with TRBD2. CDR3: CASTRLAGQTPLF. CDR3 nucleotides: TGTGCCAGCACACGACTAGCGGGCCAAACCCCATTATTC.